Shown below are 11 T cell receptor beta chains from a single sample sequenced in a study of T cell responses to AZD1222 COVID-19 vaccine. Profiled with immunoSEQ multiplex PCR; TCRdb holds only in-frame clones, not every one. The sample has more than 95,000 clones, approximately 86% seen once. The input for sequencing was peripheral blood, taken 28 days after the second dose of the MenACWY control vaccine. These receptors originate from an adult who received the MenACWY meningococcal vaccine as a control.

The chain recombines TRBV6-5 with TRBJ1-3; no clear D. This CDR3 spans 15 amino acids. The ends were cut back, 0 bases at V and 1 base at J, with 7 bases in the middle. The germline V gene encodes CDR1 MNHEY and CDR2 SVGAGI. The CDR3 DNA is TGTGCCAGCAGTTACTCGGCTGGTTCTGGAAACACCATATATTTT. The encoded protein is CASSYSAGSGNTIYF.

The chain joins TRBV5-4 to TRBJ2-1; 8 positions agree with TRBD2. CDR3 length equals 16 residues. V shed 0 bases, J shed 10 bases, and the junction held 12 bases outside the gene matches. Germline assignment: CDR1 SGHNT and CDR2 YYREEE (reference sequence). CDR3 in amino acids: CASSLARSGGLKEQFF. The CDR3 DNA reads TGTGCCAGCAGCTTGGCGCGGAGCGGGGGCCTGAAAGAGCAGTTCTTC.

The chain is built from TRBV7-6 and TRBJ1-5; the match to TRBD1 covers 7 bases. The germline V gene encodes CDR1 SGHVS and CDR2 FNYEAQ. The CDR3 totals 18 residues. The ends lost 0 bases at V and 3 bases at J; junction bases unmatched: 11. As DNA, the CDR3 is TGTGCCAGCAGCTTAGCCCCTCCGGGACAGCTTTTCAATCAGCCCCAGCATTTT. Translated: CASSLAPPGQLFNQPQHF.

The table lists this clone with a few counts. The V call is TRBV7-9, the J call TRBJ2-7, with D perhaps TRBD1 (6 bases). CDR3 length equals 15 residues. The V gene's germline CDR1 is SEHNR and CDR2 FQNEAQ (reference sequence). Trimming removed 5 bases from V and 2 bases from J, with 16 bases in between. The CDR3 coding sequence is TGTGCCAGCAGCCACAGGGAGTGGAGCCCCTACGAGCAGTACTTC. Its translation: CASSHREWSPYEQYF.

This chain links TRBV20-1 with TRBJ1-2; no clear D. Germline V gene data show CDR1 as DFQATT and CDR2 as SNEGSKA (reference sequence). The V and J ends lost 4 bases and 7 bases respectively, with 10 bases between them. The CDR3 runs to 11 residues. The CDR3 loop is CSAKGLGGYTF. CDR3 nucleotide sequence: TGCAGTGCTAAAGGACTGGGTGGCTACACCTTC.

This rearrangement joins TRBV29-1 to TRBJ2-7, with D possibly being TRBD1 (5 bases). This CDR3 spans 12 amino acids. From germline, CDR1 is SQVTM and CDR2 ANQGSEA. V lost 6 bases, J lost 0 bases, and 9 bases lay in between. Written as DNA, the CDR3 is TGCAGCGTCACTGACAGCTCCTACGAGCAGTACTTC. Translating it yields CSVTDSSYEQYF.

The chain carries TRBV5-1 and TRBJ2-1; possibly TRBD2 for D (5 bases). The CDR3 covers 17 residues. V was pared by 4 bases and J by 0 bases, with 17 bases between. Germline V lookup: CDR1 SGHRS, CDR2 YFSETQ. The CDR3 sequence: CASSPTPGGSSYNEQFF. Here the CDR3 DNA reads TGCGCCAGCAGCCCAACCCCCGGAGGAAGCTCCTACAATGAGCAGTTCTTC.

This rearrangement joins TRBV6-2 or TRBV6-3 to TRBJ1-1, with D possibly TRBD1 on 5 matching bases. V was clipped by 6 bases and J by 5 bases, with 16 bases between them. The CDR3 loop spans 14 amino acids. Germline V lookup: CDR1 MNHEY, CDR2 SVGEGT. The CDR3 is CASSWLARGTEAFF. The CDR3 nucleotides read TGTGCCAGCAGCTGGCTAGCCCGGGGGACTGAAGCTTTCTTT.

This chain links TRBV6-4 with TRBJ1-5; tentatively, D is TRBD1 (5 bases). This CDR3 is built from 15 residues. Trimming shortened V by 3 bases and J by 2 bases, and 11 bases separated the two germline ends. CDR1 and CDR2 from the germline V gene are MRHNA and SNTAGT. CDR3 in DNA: TGTGCCAGCAGTGAGGCTCAGGGAGGCAATCAGCCCCAGCATTTT. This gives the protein CASSEAQGGNQPQHF.

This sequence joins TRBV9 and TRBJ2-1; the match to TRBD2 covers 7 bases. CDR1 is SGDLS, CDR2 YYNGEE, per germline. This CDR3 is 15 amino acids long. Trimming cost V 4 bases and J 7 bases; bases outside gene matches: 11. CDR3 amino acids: CASSPPTSGGNEQFF. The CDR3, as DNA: TGTGCCAGCAGCCCCCCTACATCCGGGGGGAATGAGCAGTTCTTC. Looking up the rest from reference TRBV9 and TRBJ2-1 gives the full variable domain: DSGVTQTPKHLITATGQRVTLRCSPRSGDLSVYWYQQSLDQGLQFLIQYYNGEERAKGNILERFSAQQFPDLHSELNLSSLELGDSALYFCASSPPTSGGNEQFFGPGTRLTVL.

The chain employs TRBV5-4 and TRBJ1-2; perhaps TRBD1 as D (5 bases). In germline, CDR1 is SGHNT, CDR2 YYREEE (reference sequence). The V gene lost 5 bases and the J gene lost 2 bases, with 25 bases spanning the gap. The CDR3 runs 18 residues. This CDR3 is CASSLLTGTSGSNYGYTF. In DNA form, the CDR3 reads TGTGCCAGCAGTCTGCTGACCGGGACCTCGGGCTCAAACTATGGCTACACCTTC. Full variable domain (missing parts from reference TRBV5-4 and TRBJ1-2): ETGVTQSPTHLIKTRGQQVTLRCSSQSGHNTVSWYQQALGQGPQFIFQYYREEENGRGNFPPRFSGLQFPNYSSELNVNALELDDSALYLCASSLLTGTSGSNYGYTFGSGTRLTVV.